This TCR beta chain was profiled in a study of blood T cell repertoires in COVID-19. Turning to the study itself: The cDNA or gDNA used as material had been derived from T cells, B-cell-depleted T cells, or PBMCs.

Under the authors' procedure: Cell counts per sample came from amplifying reference gene primers. Clones were sequenced by immunoSEQ multiplex PCR, and TCRdb holds only the in-frame ones, with some missing. V, J and clone size reflect that table, while D and trimming were determined from the DNA. Counted here are over 250,000 clones, about 85% occurring once; the ten biggest clones make up approximately 12%. There are 14 residues in the CDR3. V lost 4 bases, J lost 9 bases, and 16 bases lay in between. CDR1 is PRHDT and CDR2 is FYEKMQ in the germline V gene (reference sequence). This TCR derives from a human donor in a cohort sampled during active COVID-19. This rearrangement joins TRBV13 to TRBJ2-1; D possibly corresponds to TRBD2 (6 bases). What was sequenced was peripheral blood. The chain's CDR3 is CASSSGARMIEQFF. In DNA, the CDR3 is TGTGCCAGCAGCTCGGGAGCACGAATGATTGAGCAGTTCTTC.